A selection of T cell receptor beta chains follows, all from one sample in a study of blood T cell repertoires in COVID-19. Sequencing was performed with immunoSEQ multiplex PCR; in TCRdb, only in-frame clones are kept and a portion is missing. The sample holds 110,000 to 150,000 clones, 60% to 85% seen once. Sample: peripheral blood. These receptors all stem from a man in his forties or fifties with active or convalescent COVID-19. CDR3s include the opening cysteine and the closing phenylalanine or tryptophan. Each record gives: D gene, J gene, V gene, CDR3 protein. A D gene is named only where the DNA matches it firmly.

d_gene: -; j_gene: TRBJ1-2; v_gene: TRBV9; CDR3aa: CASSVEPRGGYGYTF
d_gene: TRBD2; j_gene: TRBJ2-1; v_gene: TRBV15; CDR3aa: CATSRELAGYNEQFF
d_gene: TRBD2; j_gene: TRBJ2-5; v_gene: TRBV24-1; CDR3aa: CATSEGLAQETQYF
d_gene: -; j_gene: TRBJ2-1; v_gene: TRBV7-8; CDR3aa: CASSSGQNSYNEQFF
d_gene: -; j_gene: TRBJ2-6; v_gene: TRBV15; CDR3aa: CATSREEEGPGANVLTF
d_gene: TRBD1; j_gene: TRBJ1-4; v_gene: TRBV15; CDR3aa: CATSRDDREVPTNEKLFF
d_gene: -; j_gene: TRBJ2-2; v_gene: TRBV3-1/TRBV3-2; CDR3aa: CASSLGPLRSGELFF
d_gene: -; j_gene: TRBJ2-3; v_gene: TRBV19; CDR3aa: CASSIRSGTSTDTQYF
d_gene: -; j_gene: TRBJ2-7; v_gene: TRBV19; CDR3aa: CASSMAQSYEQYF
d_gene: -; j_gene: TRBJ1-6; v_gene: TRBV28; CDR3aa: CASRADRFNSPLHF
d_gene: -; j_gene: TRBJ1-3; v_gene: TRBV6-6; CDR3aa: CASSYFPGGGNTIYF
d_gene: TRBD2; j_gene: TRBJ2-2; v_gene: TRBV5-1; CDR3aa: CASSLWAGGPEKAGELFF
d_gene: -; j_gene: TRBJ1-1; v_gene: TRBV7-6; CDR3aa: CASSPRRGKTEAFF
d_gene: -; j_gene: TRBJ2-1; v_gene: TRBV5-6; CDR3aa: CASSLAGRNRVHNEQFF
d_gene: -; j_gene: TRBJ2-7; v_gene: TRBV5-1; CDR3aa: CASSPPLNIGDEQYF
d_gene: TRBD2; j_gene: TRBJ2-1; v_gene: TRBV29-1; CDR3aa: CSVGGTSGSLYNEQFF
d_gene: TRBD1; j_gene: TRBJ2-5; v_gene: TRBV6-6; CDR3aa: CASLRQGLETQYF
d_gene: -; j_gene: TRBJ1-2; v_gene: TRBV21-1; CDR3aa: CASSKGQGDYGYTF
d_gene: TRBD2; j_gene: TRBJ2-7; v_gene: TRBV4-1; CDR3aa: CASSRGLAGNYEQYF
d_gene: -; j_gene: TRBJ1-1; v_gene: TRBV12-3/TRBV12-4; CDR3aa: CASSPTGRTEAFF
d_gene: TRBD1; j_gene: TRBJ1-1; v_gene: TRBV7-2; CDR3aa: CASSSLAGGNTEAFF
d_gene: -; j_gene: TRBJ2-2; v_gene: TRBV5-1; CDR3aa: CASSLNTGELFF
d_gene: TRBD1; j_gene: TRBJ2-2; v_gene: TRBV30; CDR3aa: CAWRSGQGAGTGELFF
d_gene: -; j_gene: TRBJ2-7; v_gene: TRBV10-3; CDR3aa: CAISGQTYEQYF
d_gene: TRBD1; j_gene: TRBJ1-5; v_gene: TRBV30; CDR3aa: CAWSGQGAQPQHF
d_gene: -; j_gene: TRBJ1-1; v_gene: TRBV28; CDR3aa: CASRHTPGTEAFF
d_gene: TRBD2; j_gene: TRBJ2-3; v_gene: TRBV30; CDR3aa: CAWSVLGRADTQYF
d_gene: -; j_gene: TRBJ2-3; v_gene: TRBV5-1; CDR3aa: CASSFTGDTDTQYF
d_gene: -; j_gene: TRBJ2-7; v_gene: TRBV28; CDR3aa: CASSHPGTLSSYEQYF
d_gene: TRBD2; j_gene: TRBJ2-5; v_gene: TRBV28; CDR3aa: CASSFTGLAGQETQYF
d_gene: TRBD2; j_gene: TRBJ2-1; v_gene: TRBV9; CDR3aa: CASSPPGIAGFNEQFF
d_gene: TRBD1; j_gene: TRBJ1-1; v_gene: TRBV30; CDR3aa: CALDRGKGTEAFF
d_gene: -; j_gene: TRBJ1-3; v_gene: TRBV18; CDR3aa: CASSPKDRWDGNTIYF
d_gene: TRBD2; j_gene: TRBJ2-1; v_gene: TRBV7-3; CDR3aa: CASSSTSDHEQFF
d_gene: TRBD1; j_gene: TRBJ2-1; v_gene: TRBV25-1; CDR3aa: CASSERGQLDEQFF
d_gene: -; j_gene: TRBJ1-4; v_gene: TRBV7-9; CDR3aa: CASRATGANEKLFF
d_gene: -; j_gene: TRBJ2-5; v_gene: TRBV24-1; CDR3aa: CATSYGGGRETQYF
d_gene: TRBD2; j_gene: TRBJ2-5; v_gene: TRBV10-1; CDR3aa: CASSDPGLAEETQYF
d_gene: -; j_gene: TRBJ2-2; v_gene: TRBV27; CDR3aa: CASSLLWEWTGELFF
d_gene: -; j_gene: TRBJ2-7; v_gene: TRBV12-3/TRBV12-4; CDR3aa: CASSPDSSYEQYF
d_gene: TRBD1; j_gene: TRBJ2-7; v_gene: TRBV23-1; CDR3aa: CASRKEGQENIYEQYF
d_gene: TRBD2; j_gene: TRBJ2-7; v_gene: TRBV9; CDR3aa: CASSVGGSFSYEQYF
d_gene: TRBD1; j_gene: TRBJ2-7; v_gene: TRBV29-1; CDR3aa: CSAIGRKGASYEQYF
d_gene: -; j_gene: TRBJ2-5; v_gene: TRBV5-4; CDR3aa: CASSLAAGGQETQYF
d_gene: -; j_gene: TRBJ2-7; v_gene: TRBV15; CDR3aa: CATSRDPWERYF
d_gene: -; j_gene: TRBJ2-2; v_gene: TRBV6-1; CDR3aa: CASSERGNTGELFF
d_gene: TRBD2; j_gene: TRBJ2-7; v_gene: TRBV19; CDR3aa: CASSDLAGSYEQYF
d_gene: -; j_gene: TRBJ1-5; v_gene: TRBV27; CDR3aa: CASSLSFYQPQHF
d_gene: -; j_gene: TRBJ1-4; v_gene: TRBV6-9; CDR3aa: CASSYSNGEKLFF
d_gene: -; j_gene: TRBJ1-1; v_gene: TRBV5-1; CDR3aa: CASSLDGRVWTEAFF
d_gene: TRBD1; j_gene: TRBJ2-7; v_gene: TRBV28; CDR3aa: CASSNPPGQGSEEQYF
d_gene: TRBD2; j_gene: TRBJ2-7; v_gene: TRBV7-6; CDR3aa: CASSEGTSGGYEQYF
d_gene: TRBD2; j_gene: TRBJ2-5; v_gene: TRBV9; CDR3aa: CASSVDVTSETQYF